The rows below give T cell receptor beta chains drawn from one sample of a study of glioma-infiltrating T cells. MiXCR, run by TCRdb on the multiplex PCR reads, gives a single entry per CDR3 protein. This sample has under 200,000 distinct CDR3 sequences, with more than 30% found just once. Sequencing was performed on glioma tissue, nonneoplastic brain tissue, or PBMCs (not recorded which). Receptors originate from a human donor with low-grade glioma or glioblastoma, undergoing nonglioma brain surgery, or in good health (not recorded which). Both conserved end residues are part of each CDR3. The D gene is left open where the match is weak. Some rows have no size entry. The others give once, few or many, or a class for an expanded clone.

d_call | j_call | v_call | clone_size | cdr3_nt | cdr3_aa
- | TRBJ1-4 | TRBV4-3 | - | TGCGCCAGCAGCCAAGCCAGACTCTCCGCCTTTGAAAAACTGTTTTTT | CASSQARLSAFEKLFF
TRBD1 | TRBJ2-1 | TRBV6-1 | - | TGTGCCAGCACCACCCGGGACAGGGCTGCCAATGAGCAGTTCTTC | CASTTRDRAANEQFF
- | TRBJ2-1 | TRBV4-1 | many | TGCGCCAGCAGCCAAAATTTAGCGGTAATATACAATGAGCAGTTCTTC | CASSQNLAVIYNEQFF
TRBD1 | TRBJ2-3 | TRBV10-3 | many | TGTGCCATCAGTGTGCAGGGGGCAGATACGCAGTATTTT | CAISVQGADTQYF
TRBD2 | TRBJ2-1 | TRBV7-2 | - | TGTGCCAGCAGCTTAGGACCTCGCGGGAGGGCCGATGAGAAGTTCTTC | CASSLGPRGRADEKFF
TRBD2 | TRBJ2-7 | TRBV18 | few | TGTGCCAGCTCACGCGGGAGTTTGTCCTACGAGCAGTACTTC | CASSRGSLSYEQYF
- | TRBJ2-1 | TRBV6-2/TRBV6-3 | - | TGTGCCAGCAGCTACGACAGTGGGGAGCAGTTCTTC | CASSYDSGEQFF
- | TRBJ1-1 | TRBV29-1 | many | TGCAGCGTTGGAGATGAAGCTTTCTTT | CSVGDEAFF
- | TRBJ2-1 | TRBV6-1 | many | TGTGCCAGCAGTCCCGCGCCCATGGCGGCCGAGCAGTTCTTC | CASSPAPMAAEQFF
- | TRBJ2-7 | TRBV4-1 | many | TGCGCCAGCAGCCAAGAAGAGGGCAGGAGAATTTACGAGCAGTACTTC | CASSQEEGRRIYEQYF
TRBD2 | TRBJ2-7 | TRBV19 | - | TGTGCCAGTAGTTTTGGGACTACCTACGAGCAGTACTTC | CASSFGTTYEQYF
TRBD2 | TRBJ2-3 | TRBV7-2 | many | TGTGCCAGCAGCTTAGCGGGACTAGCGGGCCCTAGCACAGATACGCAGTATTTT | CASSLAGLAGPSTDTQYF
TRBD2 | TRBJ2-1 | TRBV7-2 | few | TGTGCCAGCACCTGGGGGGGCGGGAGGACGAATGAGCAGTTCTTC | CASTWGGGRTNEQFF
- | TRBJ1-2 | TRBV7-9 | - | TGTGCCAGCAGCCTAGTTCTTACAGGATCTAACTATGGCTACACCTTC | CASSLVLTGSNYGYTF
- | TRBJ2-3 | TRBV20-1 | once | TGCGGTGCTAGAGATTACAAGGCGGGTACGCAATATTTT | CGARDYKAGTQYF
TRBD2 | TRBJ2-1 | TRBV12-3/TRBV12-4 | many | TGTGCCAGCAGCCCGGGGGGAGCGGGAGGGCCGAGGGGCCCCTACAATGAGCAGTTCTTC | CASSPGGAGGPRGPYNEQFF
TRBD2 | TRBJ2-5 | TRBV6-1 | many | TGTGCCAGCAGCCCCGGGGTAGCGGGGGCCCAGTACTTC | CASSPGVAGAQYF
TRBD2 | TRBJ2-7 | TRBV20-1 | many | TGCAGTGCTAAATTCCCTCTGGCGGGAGAGAAACACGAGCAGTACTTC | CSAKFPLAGEKHEQYF
- | TRBJ1-1 | TRBV20-1 | many | TGCAGTGCTAGAGAGGTCCCGGGCATGAACACTGAAGCTTTCTTT | CSAREVPGMNTEAFF
TRBD2 | TRBJ2-7 | TRBV30 | - | TGTGCCTGGACGCCTAGCGGGAGGTGGGAGCAGTACTTC | CAWTPSGRWEQYF
- | TRBJ1-1 | TRBV5-8 | many | TGTGCCAGCAGCACTGGGACCCAATCGGGGGAAGCTTTCTTT | CASSTGTQSGEAFF
- | TRBJ2-1 | TRBV29-1 | many | TGCAGCGTTGGTCACGGGGAGCAGTTCTTC | CSVGHGEQFF
TRBD1 | TRBJ1-1 | TRBV6-8 | - | TGTGCCAGTGGCCCCGGACAGGTAGGGTACACTGAAGCTTTCTTT | CASGPGQVGYTEAFF
TRBD2 | TRBJ2-1 | TRBV9 | - | TGTGCCAGCAGCCACGATAGCGGGAGGGCCATCCATGAGCAGTTATTC | CASSHDSGRAIHEQLF
- | TRBJ2-4 | TRBV24-1 | many | TGTGCCACCAGTGATGGGCAGGGCAAAAACATTCAGTACTTC | CATSDGQGKNIQYF
- | TRBJ2-2 | TRBV6-2/TRBV6-3 | many | TGTGCCAGCAACCAAGGATCTCATGGGGAGCTGTTTTTT | CASNQGSHGELFF
- | TRBJ2-1 | TRBV29-1 | many | TGCAGCGCCGAGGACCGCTCCTACAATGAGCAGTTCTTC | CSAEDRSYNEQFF
TRBD2 | TRBJ2-7 | TRBV14 | few | TGTGCCAGCAGCAAAAGGACGACCCAGGGACTAGCGGGAGGGCCCCCCTACGAGCAGTACTTC | CASSKRTTQGLAGGPPYEQYF
- | TRBJ1-5 | TRBV28 | once | TGTGCCATCACTACAGGGATGGAGCCCCAGCATTTT | CAITTGMEPQHF
TRBD2 | TRBJ2-5 | TRBV10-2 | many | TGCGCCAGCCGACTAGCGGGGGGAGAGACCCAGTACTTC | CASRLAGGETQYF
TRBD2 | TRBJ2-1 | TRBV4-2 | - | TGTGCCAGCAGCCAAGATCTAGGAGCGCTAGCGGGAGGCCCCAATGAGCAGTTCTTC | CASSQDLGALAGGPNEQFF
TRBD2 | TRBJ2-3 | TRBV3-1 | many | TGTGCCAGCAGCCCGGGGACTAGCGGGATGACAGATACGCAGTATTTT | CASSPGTSGMTDTQYF
TRBD2 | TRBJ2-7 | TRBV2 | many | TGTGCCAGCAAACTTAGCGGGAGTAGGAACGAGCAGTACTTC | CASKLSGSRNEQYF
- | TRBJ1-5 | TRBV6-1 | many | TGTGCCGCCAGCACGGTGGGTAGCAATCAGCCCCAGCATTTT | CAASTVGSNQPQHF
TRBD2 | TRBJ2-2 | TRBV25-1 | many | TGTGCCAGCAGACGGGGACTAGCGGAGATGACCACCGGGGAGCTGTTTTTT | CASRRGLAEMTTGELFF